This T cell receptor (beta chain) was identified in a study of T cell responses to AZD1222 COVID-19 vaccine. Libraries were prepared by immunoSEQ multiplex PCR; TCRdb keeps only in-frame clonotypes and omits some of them. The sample shows about 180,000 clones, just under 95% of them seen only once. The germline V gene encodes CDR1 KGHSH and CDR2 LQKENI. This CDR3 contains 12 residues. V was trimmed by 6 bases and J by 8 bases, leaving 11 bases between them. The material was peripheral blood, obtained 28 days after the second dose of the MenACWY control vaccine. This TCR was recovered from an adult who received the MenACWY meningococcal vaccine as a control. The chain employs TRBV18 and TRBJ2-1; unclear D gene. DNA for the CDR3: TGTGCCAGCTCGCCGCGGCAGGATGAGCAGTTCTTC. Its protein product is CASSPRQDEQFF. Full variable domain (remainder filled in from reference TRBV18 and TRBJ2-1): NAGVMQNPRHLVRRRGQEARLRCSPMKGHSHVYWYRQLPEEGLKFMVYLQKENIIDESGMPKERFSAEFPKEGPSILRIQQVVRGDSAAYFCASSPRQDEQFFGPGTRLTVL.